The 8 T cell receptor beta chains presented below share a single source sample, sequenced in a study of technical replicates of blood from a few donors. Libraries were prepared by immunoSEQ multiplex PCR; TCRdb keeps only in-frame clonotypes and omits some of them. The data contain 74,000 or so clones, around 96% of them singletons. The material sequenced was T cells isolated from PBMCs. These receptor sequences come from a human donor in good health.

The CDR3 DNA sequence: TGTGCCAGCAGCGCCGAGACTAGCGGGGGTCCCAATCAAGAGACCCAGTACTTC. Translated: CASSAETSGGPNQETQYF. V and J are TRBV9 and TRBJ2-5; TRBD2 aligns across 12 bases. The CDR3 has 18 residues. The V and J ends lost 3 bases and 2 bases, in that order; junction bases with no gene match: 11. Looked up from germline, CDR1 is SGDLS and CDR2 is YYNGEE.

The chain recombines TRBV19 with TRBJ2-5; 11 bases align to TRBD2. Trimming at V came to 8 bases and at J to 1 base, leaving 6 bases not matched to a gene. There are 15 residues in the CDR3. In germline, CDR1 is LNHDA, CDR2 SQIVND (reference sequence). The chain's CDR3 is CASGSGRASQETQYF. CDR3 coding DNA: TGTGCCAGTGGTAGCGGGAGGGCCTCCCAAGAGACCCAGTACTTC. Filled out from reference TRBV19 and TRBJ2-5, the complete variable domain reads DGGITQSPKYLFRKEGQNVTLSCEQNLNHDAMYWYRQDPGQGLRLIYYSQIVNDFQKGDIAEGYSVSREKKESFPLTVTSAQKNPTAFYLCASGSGRASQETQYFGPGTRLLVL.

The chain joins TRBV5-1 to TRBJ2-3; possibly TRBD2 for D (6 bases). Trimming cost V 2 bases and J 0 bases, with 13 bases left between them. The V gene's germline CDR1 is SGHRS and CDR2 YFSETQ. This CDR3 comprises 16 residues. The CDR3 region has the DNA TGCGCCAGCAGCTTTTCTCCGGGACTTAGCACAGATACGCAGTATTTT. It yields the protein CASSFSPGLSTDTQYF.

The rearrangement links TRBV27 to TRBJ2-3; D may be TRBD1 (6 bases). The CDR3 spans 15 residues. Per germline, CDR1 MNHEY and CDR2 SMNVEV (reference sequence). V was trimmed by 7 bases and J by 2 bases, leaving 16 bases between them. CDR3 amino acids: CASKFEGDHTDTQYF. The CDR3 DNA reads TGTGCCAGCAAATTCGAGGGGGACCACACAGATACGCAGTATTTT.

V usage is TRBV19 and J usage is TRBJ2-7, with 9 positions matching TRBD1. The CDR3 contains 17 residues. Germline V CDR1 and CDR2: LNHDA, SQIVND (reference sequence). V gave up 1 base and J gave up 5 bases; unmatched junction bases: 12. This chain's CDR3 is CASSIGYVGTGLNEQYF. In DNA form, the CDR3 reads TGTGCCAGTAGTATAGGATATGTCGGGACAGGGCTGAACGAGCAGTACTTC.

The rearrangement joins TRBV29-1 to TRBJ2-7; TRBD2 aligns across 8 bases. V was clipped by 7 bases and J by 0 bases; unmatched bases: 17. The CDR3 loop spans 17 amino acids. The germline V gene has CDR1 SQVTM and CDR2 ANQGSEA. Here the CDR3 reads CSASGTRTAIGSYEQYF. The DNA for the CDR3 is TGCAGCGCCTCCGGGACTAGAACCGCTATAGGCTCCTACGAGCAGTACTTC.

The J gene is TRBJ2-1, the V gene TRBV27; D may be TRBD1 (7 bases). CDR1 and CDR2 from the germline V gene are MNHEY and SMNVEV (reference sequence). Trimming took 5 bases from V and 4 from J, leaving 15 bases between them. The length of the CDR3 is 15 residues. CDR3 bases: TGTGCCAGCAGTCACGGGGGACAGCCGTACAATGAGCAGTTCTTC. As protein: CASSHGGQPYNEQFF.

CDR3 DNA sequence: TGTGCCAGCAGCTTAATAGCTAGCGGGTTTTCCTACGAGCAGTACTTC. This encodes CASSLIASGFSYEQYF. The J gene is TRBJ2-7, the V gene TRBV7-9; 8 bases agree with TRBD2. The germline gives CDR1 SEHNR, CDR2 FQNEAQ (reference sequence). Trimming cost V 2 bases and J 1 base; bases outside gene matches: 7. The CDR3 has 16 residues.